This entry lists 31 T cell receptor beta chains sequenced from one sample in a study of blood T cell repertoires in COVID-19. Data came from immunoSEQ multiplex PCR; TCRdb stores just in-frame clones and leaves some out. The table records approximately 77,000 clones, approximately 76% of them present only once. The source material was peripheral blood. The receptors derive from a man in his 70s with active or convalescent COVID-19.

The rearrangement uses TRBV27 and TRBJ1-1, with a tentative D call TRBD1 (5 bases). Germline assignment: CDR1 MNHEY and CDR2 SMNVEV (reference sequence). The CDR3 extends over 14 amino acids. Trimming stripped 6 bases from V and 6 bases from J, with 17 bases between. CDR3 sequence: CASSWGTSSAEAFF. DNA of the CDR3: TGTGCCAGCAGCTGGGGGACTTCGTCGGCTGAAGCTTTCTTT.

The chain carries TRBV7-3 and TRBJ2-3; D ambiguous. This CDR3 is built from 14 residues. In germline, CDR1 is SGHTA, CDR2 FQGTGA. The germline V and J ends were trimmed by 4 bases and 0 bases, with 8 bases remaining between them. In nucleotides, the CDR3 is TGTGCCAGCAGCTCGAGTCTTAGCACAGATACGCAGTATTTT. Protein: CASSSSLSTDTQYF. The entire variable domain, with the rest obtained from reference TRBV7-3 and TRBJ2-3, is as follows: GAGVSQTPSNKVTEKGKYVELRCDPISGHTALYWYRQSLGQGPEFLIYFQGTGAADDSGLPNDRFFAVRPEGSVSTLKIQRTERGDSAVYLCASSSSLSTDTQYFGPGTRLTVL.

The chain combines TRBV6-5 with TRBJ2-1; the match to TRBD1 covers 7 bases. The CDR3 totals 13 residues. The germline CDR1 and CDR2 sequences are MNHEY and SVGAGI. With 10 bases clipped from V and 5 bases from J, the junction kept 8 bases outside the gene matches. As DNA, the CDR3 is TGTGCCACCCGGGGACAGCGCCACAATGAGCAGTTCTTC. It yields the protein CATRGQRHNEQFF.

The CDR3 sequence: CASRPPGQGFEQYF. CDR3 nucleotides: TGTGCCAGCAGACCCCCGGGACAGGGATTCGAGCAGTACTTC. V gene TRBV6-5 combines with J gene TRBJ2-7; 9 bases fit TRBD1. This CDR3 region has 14 residues. The V segment lost 6 bases and the J segment 6 bases; nucleotides outside the gene matches: 9. In germline, CDR1 is MNHEY, CDR2 SVGAGI.

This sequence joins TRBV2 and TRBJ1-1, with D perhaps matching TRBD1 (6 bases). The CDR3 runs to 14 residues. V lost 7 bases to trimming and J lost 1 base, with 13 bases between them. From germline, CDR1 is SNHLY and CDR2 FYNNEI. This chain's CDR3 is CASTGGGPNTEAFF. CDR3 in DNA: TGTGCCAGCACCGGGGGGGGGCCGAACACTGAAGCTTTCTTT.

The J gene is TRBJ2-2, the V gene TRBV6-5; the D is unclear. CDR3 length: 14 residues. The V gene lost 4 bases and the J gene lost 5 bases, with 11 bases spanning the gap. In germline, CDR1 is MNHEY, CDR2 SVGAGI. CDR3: CASSSRENTGELFF. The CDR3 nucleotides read TGTGCCAGCAGTTCCCGTGAGAATACCGGGGAGCTGTTTTTT.

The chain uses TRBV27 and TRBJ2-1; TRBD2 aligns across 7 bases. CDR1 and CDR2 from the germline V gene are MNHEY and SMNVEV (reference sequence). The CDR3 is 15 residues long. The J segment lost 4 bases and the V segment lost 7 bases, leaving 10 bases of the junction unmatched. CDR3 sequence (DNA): TGTGCCAGCAATCAGAAAGCGGGGAGGTACAATGAGCAGTTCTTC. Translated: CASNQKAGRYNEQFF.

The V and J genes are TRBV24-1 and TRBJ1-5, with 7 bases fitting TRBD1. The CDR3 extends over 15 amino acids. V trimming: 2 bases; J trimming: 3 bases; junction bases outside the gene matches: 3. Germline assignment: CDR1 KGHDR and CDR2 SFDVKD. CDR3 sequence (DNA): TGTGCCACCAGTGATTCACAGGGGAACAATCAGCCCCAGCATTTT. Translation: CATSDSQGNNQPQHF.

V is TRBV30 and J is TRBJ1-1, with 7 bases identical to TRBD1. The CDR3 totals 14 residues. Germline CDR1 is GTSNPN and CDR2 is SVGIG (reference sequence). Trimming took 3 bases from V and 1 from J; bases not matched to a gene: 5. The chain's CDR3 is CAWRKTGRNTEAFF. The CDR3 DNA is TGTGCCTGGAGGAAGACAGGGCGGAACACTGAAGCTTTCTTT.

The CDR3 region has the DNA TGTGCCAGCAGTGAAAACGGGGGGCTATTGAATCAGCCCCAGCATTTT. It is translated as CASSENGGLLNQPQHF. This rearrangement joins TRBV6-1 to TRBJ1-5; tentatively, D is TRBD1 (6 bases). Trimming shortened V by 2 bases and J by 4 bases, and 15 bases separated the two germline ends. Germline CDR1 reads MNHNS; CDR2 reads SASEGT. This CDR3 spans 16 amino acids.

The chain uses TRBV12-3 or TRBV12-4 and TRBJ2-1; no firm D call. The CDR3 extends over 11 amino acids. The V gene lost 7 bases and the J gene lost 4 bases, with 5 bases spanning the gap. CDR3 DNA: TGTGCCAGCATCTTTTACAATGAGCAGTTCTTC. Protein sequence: CASIFYNEQFF.

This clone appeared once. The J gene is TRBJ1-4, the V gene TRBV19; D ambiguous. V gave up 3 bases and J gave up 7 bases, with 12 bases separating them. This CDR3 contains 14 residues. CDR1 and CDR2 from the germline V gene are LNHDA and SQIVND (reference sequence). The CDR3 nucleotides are TGTGCCAGTAGTATTGGGAGTGTAGGTGAAAAACTGTTTTTT. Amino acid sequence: CASSIGSVGEKLFF.

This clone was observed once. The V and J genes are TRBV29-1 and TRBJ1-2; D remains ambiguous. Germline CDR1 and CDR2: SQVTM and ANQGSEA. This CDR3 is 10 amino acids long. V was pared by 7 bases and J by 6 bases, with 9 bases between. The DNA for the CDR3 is TGCAGCGGAGGGAGTGATGGCTACACCTTC. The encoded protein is CSGGSDGYTF.

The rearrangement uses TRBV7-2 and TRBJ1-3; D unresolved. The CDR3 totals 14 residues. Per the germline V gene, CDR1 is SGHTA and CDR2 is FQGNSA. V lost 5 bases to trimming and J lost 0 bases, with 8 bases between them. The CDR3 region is CASSRAISGNTIYF. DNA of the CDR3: TGTGCCAGCAGCCGCGCCATCTCTGGAAACACCATATATTTT.

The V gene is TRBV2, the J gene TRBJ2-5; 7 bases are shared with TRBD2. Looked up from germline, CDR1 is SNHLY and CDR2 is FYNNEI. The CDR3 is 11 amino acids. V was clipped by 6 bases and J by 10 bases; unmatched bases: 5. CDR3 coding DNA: TGTGCCAGCAGGTGGGGGGGAGACCAGTACTTC. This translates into CASRWGGDQYF. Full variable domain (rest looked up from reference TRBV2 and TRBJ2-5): EPEVTQTPSHQVTQMGQEVILRCVPISNHLYFYWYRQILGQKVEFLVSFYNNEISEKSEIFDDQFSVERPDGSNFTLKIRSTKLEDSAMYFCASRWGGDQYFGPGTRLLVL.

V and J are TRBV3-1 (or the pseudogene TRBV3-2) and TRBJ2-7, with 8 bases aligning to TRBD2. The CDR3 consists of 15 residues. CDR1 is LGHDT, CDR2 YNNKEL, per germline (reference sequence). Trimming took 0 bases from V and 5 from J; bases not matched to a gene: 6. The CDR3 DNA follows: TGTGCCAGCAGCCAAGATGGGCGGGGGGAGGACGAGCAGTACTTC. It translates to CASSQDGRGEDEQYF.

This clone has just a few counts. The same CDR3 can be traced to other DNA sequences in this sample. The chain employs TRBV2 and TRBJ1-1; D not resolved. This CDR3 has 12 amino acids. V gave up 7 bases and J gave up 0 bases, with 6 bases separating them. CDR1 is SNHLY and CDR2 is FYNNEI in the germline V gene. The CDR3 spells CASTSLNTEAFF. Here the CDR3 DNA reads TGTGCCAGCACTTCTTTGAACACTGAAGCTTTCTTT. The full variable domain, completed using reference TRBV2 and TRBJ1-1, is EPEVTQTPSHQVTQMGQEVILRCVPISNHLYFYWYRQILGQKVEFLVSFYNNEISEKSEIFDDQFSVERPDGSNFTLKIRSTKLEDSAMYFCASTSLNTEAFFGQGTRLTVV.

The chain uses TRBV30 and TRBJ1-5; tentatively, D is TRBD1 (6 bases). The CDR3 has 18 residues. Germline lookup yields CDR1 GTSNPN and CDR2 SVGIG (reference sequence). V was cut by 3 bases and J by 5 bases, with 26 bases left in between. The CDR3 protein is CAWSPPWGRGGVYQPQHF. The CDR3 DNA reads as TGTGCCTGGAGCCCTCCTTGGGGGAGAGGGGGGGTTTATCAGCCCCAGCATTTT.

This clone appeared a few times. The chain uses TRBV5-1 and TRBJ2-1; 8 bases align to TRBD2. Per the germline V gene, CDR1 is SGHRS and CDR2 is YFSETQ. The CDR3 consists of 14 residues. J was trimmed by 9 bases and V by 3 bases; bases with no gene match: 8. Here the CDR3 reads CASSSSGGALEQFF. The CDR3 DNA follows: TGCGCCAGCAGCTCCTCGGGGGGGGCCCTTGAGCAGTTCTTC.

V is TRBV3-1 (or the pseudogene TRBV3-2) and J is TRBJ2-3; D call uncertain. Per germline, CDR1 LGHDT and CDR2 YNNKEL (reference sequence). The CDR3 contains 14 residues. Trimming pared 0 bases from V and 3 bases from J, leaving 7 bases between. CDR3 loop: CASSQDPGTDTQYF. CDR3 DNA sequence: TGTGCCAGCAGCCAAGATCCCGGGACAGATACGCAGTATTTT.

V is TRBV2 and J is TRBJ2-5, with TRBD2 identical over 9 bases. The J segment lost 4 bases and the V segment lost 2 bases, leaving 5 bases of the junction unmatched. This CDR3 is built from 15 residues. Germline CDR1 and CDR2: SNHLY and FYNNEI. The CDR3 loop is CASSEMTSGGETQYF. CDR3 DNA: TGTGCCAGCAGTGAAATGACTAGCGGAGGAGAGACCCAGTACTTC. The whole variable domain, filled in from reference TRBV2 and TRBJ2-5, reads EPEVTQTPSHQVTQMGQEVILRCVPISNHLYFYWYRQILGQKVEFLVSFYNNEISEKSEIFDDQFSVERPDGSNFTLKIRSTKLEDSAMYFCASSEMTSGGETQYFGPGTRLLVL.

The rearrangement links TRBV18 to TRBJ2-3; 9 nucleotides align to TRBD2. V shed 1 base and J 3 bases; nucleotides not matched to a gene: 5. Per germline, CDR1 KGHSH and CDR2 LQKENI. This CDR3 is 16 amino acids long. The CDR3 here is CASSPQSSGVTDTQYF. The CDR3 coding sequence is TGTGCCAGCTCACCACAGTCTAGCGGGGTGACAGATACGCAGTATTTT.

CDR3 sequence: CASSQESAGGNYEQYF. The CDR3 nucleotides are TGTGCCAGCAGCCAAGAGTCGGCAGGGGGCAATTACGAGCAGTACTTC. V is TRBV3-1 (or the pseudogene TRBV3-2) and J is TRBJ2-7, with TRBD1 matching 8 bases. Losses at the gene ends were 0 bases for V and 4 bases for J; bases not matched to a gene: 8. The CDR3 loop spans 16 amino acids. CDR1 and CDR2 from the germline V gene are LGHDT and YNNKEL (reference sequence).

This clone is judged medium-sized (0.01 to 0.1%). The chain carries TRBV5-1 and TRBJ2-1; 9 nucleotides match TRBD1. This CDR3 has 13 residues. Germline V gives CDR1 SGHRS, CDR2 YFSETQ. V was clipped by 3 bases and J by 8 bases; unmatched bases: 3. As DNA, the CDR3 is TGCGCCAGCAGCTGGACAGGGGTCGATGAGCAGTTCTTC. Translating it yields CASSWTGVDEQFF.

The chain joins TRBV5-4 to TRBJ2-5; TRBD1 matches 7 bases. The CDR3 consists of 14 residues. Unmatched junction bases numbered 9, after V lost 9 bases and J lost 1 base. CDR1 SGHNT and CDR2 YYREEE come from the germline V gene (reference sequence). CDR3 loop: CATSTGVGQETQYF. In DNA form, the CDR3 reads TGTGCCACCTCAACAGGGGTTGGCCAAGAGACCCAGTACTTC.

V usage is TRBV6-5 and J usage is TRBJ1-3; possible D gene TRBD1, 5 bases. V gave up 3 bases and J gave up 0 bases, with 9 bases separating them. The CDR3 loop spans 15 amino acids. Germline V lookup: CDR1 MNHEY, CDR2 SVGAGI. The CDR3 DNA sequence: TGTGCCAGCAGTTATGGGGGGTACTCTGGAAACACCATATATTTT. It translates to CASSYGGYSGNTIYF.

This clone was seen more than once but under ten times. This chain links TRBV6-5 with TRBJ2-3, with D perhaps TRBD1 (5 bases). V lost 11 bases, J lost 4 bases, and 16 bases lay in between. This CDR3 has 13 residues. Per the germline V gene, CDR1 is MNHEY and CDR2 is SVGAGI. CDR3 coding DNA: TGTGCCGTGGGATCAGGGTCCCCAGATACGCAGTATTTT. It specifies CAVGSGSPDTQYF.

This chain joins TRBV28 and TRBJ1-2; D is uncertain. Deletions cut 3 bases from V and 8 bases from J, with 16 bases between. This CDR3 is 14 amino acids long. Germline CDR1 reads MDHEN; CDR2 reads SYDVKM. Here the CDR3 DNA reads TGTGCCAGCAGTTTTTATGAGTTTCTACGCGGCTACACCTTC. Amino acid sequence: CASSFYEFLRGYTF.

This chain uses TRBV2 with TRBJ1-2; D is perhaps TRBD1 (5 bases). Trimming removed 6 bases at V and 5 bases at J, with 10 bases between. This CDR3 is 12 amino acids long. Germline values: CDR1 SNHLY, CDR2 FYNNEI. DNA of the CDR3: TGTGCCAGCAGGGGGGAGGTGTATGGCTACACCTTC. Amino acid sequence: CASRGEVYGYTF.

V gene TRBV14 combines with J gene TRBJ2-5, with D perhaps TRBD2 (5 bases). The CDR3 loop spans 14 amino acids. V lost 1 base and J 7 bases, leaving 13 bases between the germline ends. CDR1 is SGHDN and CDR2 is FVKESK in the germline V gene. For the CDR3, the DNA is TGTGCCAGCAGCCAAGGGGTGGCGCGGGCGACCCAGTACTTC. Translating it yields CASSQGVARATQYF. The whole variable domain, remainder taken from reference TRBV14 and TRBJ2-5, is EAGVTQFPSHSVIEKGQTVTLRCDPISGHDNLYWYRRVMGKEIKFLLHFVKESKQDESGMPNNRFLAERTGGTYSTLKVQPAELEDSGVYFCASSQGVARATQYFGPGTRLLVL.

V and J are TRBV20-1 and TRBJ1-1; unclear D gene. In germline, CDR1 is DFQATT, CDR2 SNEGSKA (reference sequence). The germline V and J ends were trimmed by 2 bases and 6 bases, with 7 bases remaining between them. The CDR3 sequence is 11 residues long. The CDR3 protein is CSARSGAEAFF. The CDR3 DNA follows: TGCAGTGCTAGAAGTGGAGCTGAAGCTTTCTTT.